The 27 T cell receptor beta chains presented below share a single source sample, sequenced in a study of spatial heterogeneity in lung cancer (dated by TCRdb to the late 2010s). Library preparation used 5' RACE. The listed sequencing device is NextSeq 500. TCRdb handled the public reads itself, with Q25 trimming in fastp and clone calling in MiXCR, and kept productive beta chains. Entries that share a CDR3 protein sequence are merged under the most common genes and DNA. The sample data list about 42,000 distinct CDR3 sequences, and around 7% of these were observed just once. The ten largest clones capture around two fifths of the sample. Interpreted using the paper, the time point label stands for: sample taken at primary tumor resection. Sequencing used PBMCs, obtained at surgery. The receptors were gathered from a female donor with early-stage non-small cell lung cancer.

V is TRBV25-1 and J is TRBJ2-7; possibly TRBD1 for D (5 bases). CDR1 MGHDK and CDR2 SYGVNS come from the germline V gene. The CDR3 is made up of 16 amino acids. V lost 0 bases and J 3 bases, leaving 15 bases between the germline ends. This chain's CDR3 is CASSEYPRKQGYEQYF. CDR3 sequence (DNA): TGTGCCAGCAGTGAATATCCACGAAAGCAGGGCTACGAGCAGTACTTC.

The table lists this clonotype with a few counts. The chain joins TRBV7-2 to TRBJ2-3, with a tentative D call TRBD1 (7 bases). Trimming left V 3 bases short and J 5 bases short, with 12 bases between. Germline lookup yields CDR1 SGHTA and CDR2 FQGNSA. The CDR3 has 14 amino acids. The CDR3 reads CASSLGRGVDTQYF. Here the CDR3 DNA reads TGTGCCAGCAGCTTGGGCAGGGGGGTAGATACGCAGTATTTT.

This clonotype appeared many times. The chain has TRBV10-3 and TRBJ2-3; 12 positions agree with TRBD2. V shed 4 bases and J 6 bases; nucleotides not matched to a gene: 11. Germline assignment: CDR1 ENHRY and CDR2 SYGVKD. This CDR3 comprises 17 residues. In DNA form, the CDR3 reads TGTGCCATCAGTGCCACTAGCGGGGGGCGATCCCAGGATACGCAGTATTTT. Protein product: CAISATSGGRSQDTQYF.

The table lists this clonotype with many counts. DNA of the CDR3: TGTGCCAGCCGCCCAAACAGGGGGCGAAATCAGCCCCAGCATTTT. Translation gives CASRPNRGRNQPQHF. V is TRBV6-2 or TRBV6-3 and J is TRBJ1-5; 9 bases map to TRBD1. After removal of 8 bases from V and 4 bases from J, the junction contained 9 bases not matched to a gene. CDR1 MNHEY and CDR2 SVGEGT come from the germline V gene. The CDR3 sequence is 15 residues long.

As to this clonotype: With a much larger clone just one base away, this may be a read error. The chain has TRBV27 and TRBJ2-7; D possibly corresponds to TRBD2 (5 bases). The CDR3 contains 13 residues. Per germline, CDR1 MNHEY and CDR2 SMNVEV (reference sequence). The CDR3 coding sequence is TGTGCCGGCAGTTTATATTCTAGCTCCGAGCAGTACTTC. The encoded protein is CAGSLYSSSEQYF.

The chain employs TRBV6-2 or TRBV6-3 and TRBJ2-3, with D perhaps TRBD2 (5 bases). The V gene's germline CDR1 is MNHEY and CDR2 SVGEGT. This CDR3 region has 14 residues. Trimming took 9 bases from V and 3 from J, leaving 16 bases between them. The CDR3 coding sequence is TGTGCCAGTGCTCGGTCGGGGAGAACAGATACGCAGTATTTT. It specifies CASARSGRTDTQYF.

CDR3 protein: CASSPPAQDTDTQYF. CDR3 DNA sequence: TGTGCCAGCAGCCCCCCGGCACAGGACACAGATACGCAGTATTTT. This chain connects TRBV3-1 to TRBJ2-3; D may be TRBD1 (5 bases). V lost 4 bases and J 2 bases, leaving 13 bases between the germline ends. From germline, CDR1 is LGHDT and CDR2 YNNKEL (reference sequence). The CDR3 runs 15 residues.

This clonotype showed up many times. V and J are TRBV10-3 and TRBJ1-1; 7 bases are shared with TRBD1. The CDR3 runs 13 residues. Germline CDR1 ENHRY, CDR2 SYGVKD. J was trimmed by 4 bases and V by 4 bases; bases with no gene match: 3. The CDR3 region is CAISGTGVTEAFF. The CDR3 nucleotides are TGTGCCATCAGTGGAACAGGGGTCACTGAAGCTTTCTTT.

This clonotype was picked up a small number of times. This chain connects TRBV5-5 to TRBJ1-1; weak D call: TRBD1 (6 bases). Trimming shortened V by 8 bases and J by 8 bases, and 16 bases separated the two germline ends. The CDR3 spans 12 residues. Per the germline V gene, CDR1 is SGHKS and CDR2 is YYEKEE (reference sequence). Written as DNA, the CDR3 is TGTGCCAGTACCGGACAGTTCGGGGAAGCTTTCTTT. This translates into CASTGQFGEAFF.

The sample holds many counts of this clonotype. This chain links TRBV6-2 or TRBV6-3 with TRBJ2-3, with 9 nucleotides matching TRBD2. CDR1 is MNHEY and CDR2 is SVGEGT in the germline V gene. The CDR3 runs to 15 residues. The V gene end was trimmed by 6 bases and the J gene end by 2 bases; junction bases not matched to a gene: 6. For the CDR3, the DNA is TGTGCCAGCAGGCGAGCGGGGGGCCTCACAGATACGCAGTATTTT. The encoded protein is CASRRAGGLTDTQYF.

The chain uses TRBV5-6 and TRBJ2-6; 7 bases align to TRBD1. This CDR3 contains 17 residues. The germline gives CDR1 SGHDT, CDR2 YYEEEE. V lost 6 bases and J lost 0; bases outside the gene matches: 9. The CDR3 here is CASTTDRSTSGANVLTF. In DNA form, the CDR3 reads TGTGCCAGCACCACGGACAGGTCTACCTCTGGGGCCAACGTCCTGACTTTC.

This clonotype was counted at least ten times. V is TRBV29-1 and J is TRBJ2-3; TRBD1 aligns across 8 bases. J gave up 5 bases and V 5 bases, and 12 bases lay outside the gene matches. The CDR3 runs to 15 residues. Germline-derived CDR1 and CDR2 are SQVTM and ANQGSEA. This CDR3 is CSVSSGTGVLDTQYF. The CDR3 DNA reads as TGCAGCGTTTCCTCAGGGACAGGAGTCTTAGATACGCAGTATTTT.

This clonotype has at least ten counts. The chain recombines TRBV28 with TRBJ2-5; D might be TRBD1 (6 bases). The CDR3 length is 14 residues. V lost 3 bases and J 5 bases, leaving 13 bases between the germline ends. Per the germline V gene, CDR1 is MDHEN and CDR2 is SYDVKM. The CDR3 sequence: CASSFAGARETQYF. The CDR3 nucleotides are TGTGCCAGCAGTTTTGCAGGGGCCAGGGAGACCCAGTACTTC.

This clonotype showed up just a few times. The genes are TRBV20-1 and TRBJ2-1; 9 bases match TRBD2. Germline V gene data show CDR1 as DFQATT and CDR2 as SNEGSKA (reference sequence). The CDR3 consists of 13 residues. The trim removed 2 bases at V and 8 bases at J, leaving 4 bases unmatched. CDR3 loop: CSARRAGGYEQFF. CDR3 nucleotide sequence: TGCAGTGCTAGAAGGGCGGGAGGGTATGAGCAGTTCTTC.

This clonotype appeared many times. CDR3 region: CASRRSGVPRTDTQYF. The CDR3, as DNA: TGTGCCAGCAGACGAAGCGGGGTTCCCCGCACAGATACGCAGTATTTT. The chain employs TRBV13 and TRBJ2-3, with 7 bases aligning to TRBD2. CDR3 size: 16 residues. With V trimmed by 6 bases and J by 1 base, 10 bases remained unmatched. Germline-derived CDR1 and CDR2 are PRHDT and FYEKMQ (reference sequence).

Many counts were recorded for this clonotype. V usage is TRBV12-3 or TRBV12-4 and J usage is TRBJ1-3; no clear D gene. This CDR3 is built from 14 residues. The V gene lost 2 bases and the J gene lost 3 bases, with 8 bases spanning the gap. CDR3 bases: TGTGCCAGCAGTTTAAGTCGGGTTGGAAACACCATATATTTT. Its protein product is CASSLSRVGNTIYF.

The V and J genes are TRBV19 and TRBJ2-3; 7 bases map to TRBD2. This CDR3 has 15 residues. Trimming removed 5 bases from V and 2 bases from J; junction bases left unmatched: 7. Germline CDR1 reads LNHDA; CDR2 reads SQIVND (reference sequence). For the CDR3, the DNA is TGTGCCAGTAGTCTTCGGGGAGGGTACACAGATACGCAGTATTTT. Translating gives CASSLRGGYTDTQYF.

V and J are TRBV7-9 and TRBJ2-2; tentatively, D is TRBD2 (6 bases). V lost 1 base and J lost 0, with 6 bases in between. This CDR3 is 15 amino acids long. Germline V gives CDR1 SEHNR, CDR2 FQNEAQ (reference sequence). The CDR3 is CASSLGLANTGELFF. CDR3 DNA sequence: TGTGCCAGCAGCTTAGGACTAGCGAACACCGGGGAGCTGTTTTTT.

Points on this clonotype: Given a much more abundant clone one base away, this may be a read error. This chain joins TRBV6-5 and TRBJ1-1, with a weak D call TRBD1 (5 bases). This CDR3 has 14 amino acids. V was cut by 8 bases and J by 4 bases, with 17 bases left in between. CDR1 and CDR2 (germline): MNHEY, SVGAGI. CDR3 sequence (DNA): TGTGCCAGCGCCATAGGCAGGGCCGGCACTGAAGCTTTCTTT. It is translated as CASAIGRAGTEAFF.

This clonotype was recorded many times. V is TRBV20-1 and J is TRBJ2-7, with a possible D match to TRBD1 (6 bases). CDR1 and CDR2 from the germline V gene are DFQATT and SNEGSKA (reference sequence). This CDR3 comprises 15 residues. With 5 bases removed from V and 2 bases from J, the gap between germline ends came to 19 bases. The CDR3 loop reads CSAPNTVTGTYEQYF. As DNA, the CDR3 is TGCAGTGCTCCGAACACAGTGACAGGAACCTACGAGCAGTACTTC.

In its sample, this clonotype was seen a few times. J is TRBJ2-5 and V is TRBV6-5, with D perhaps TRBD1 (6 bases). From germline, CDR1 is MNHEY and CDR2 SVGAGI. V lost 6 bases and J 5 bases, leaving 13 bases between the germline ends. CDR3 length: 13 amino acids. The CDR3 protein is CASSLAGAETQYF. The CDR3 nucleotides are TGTGCCAGCAGCCTTGCAGGGGCGGAGACCCAGTACTTC.

This clonotype was detected ten times or more. J is TRBJ2-7 and V is TRBV28; 7 bases match TRBD1. The ends lost 11 bases at V and 0 bases at J; junction bases unmatched: 7. CDR3 length equals 13 residues. Germline V lookup: CDR1 MDHEN, CDR2 SYDVKM. The CDR3 protein is CAGTTGSSYEQYF. Here the CDR3 DNA reads TGTGCCGGGACGACAGGGTCCTCCTACGAGCAGTACTTC.

This clonotype was seen repeatedly, ten times or more. The chain links TRBV5-6 to TRBJ2-3; perhaps TRBD1 as D (7 bases). The CDR3 covers 14 residues. Trimming pared 4 bases from V and 3 bases from J, leaving 12 bases between. Germline values: CDR1 SGHDT, CDR2 YYEEEE. CDR3 loop: CASSRTGLTDTQYF. The DNA for the CDR3 is TGTGCCAGCAGCAGGACAGGACTAACAGATACGCAGTATTTT.

The rearrangement uses TRBV7-8 and TRBJ1-6; TRBD1 might be the D (5 bases). V was shortened by 6 bases and J by 7 bases, with 16 bases between the two germline ends. The CDR3 consists of 15 residues. CDR1 SGHVS and CDR2 FQNEAQ come from the germline V gene. DNA for the CDR3: TGTGCCAGCAGGCTGGCCAGGGACGGGAATTCACCCCTCCACTTT. It codes for CASRLARDGNSPLHF.

This clonotype was picked up many times. The chain uses TRBV4-1 and TRBJ2-5, with D possibly being TRBD2 (5 bases). CDR1 and CDR2 from the germline V gene are MGHRA and YSYEKL. Trimming left V 2 bases short and J 1 base short, with 11 bases between. The CDR3 sequence is 15 residues long. Here the CDR3 DNA reads TGCGCCAGCAGCCAACAACTAGGACCCCAAGAGACCCAGTACTTC. Translation gives CASSQQLGPQETQYF.

This clonotype appeared many times. The chain joins TRBV2 to TRBJ1-2; tentative D call: TRBD1 (5 bases). Between the trimmed V and J ends, which lost 6 bases and 2 bases, there was a span of 13 bases. This CDR3 has 14 amino acids. The germline V gene has CDR1 SNHLY and CDR2 FYNNEI. The CDR3 region is CASSPLQGNYGYTF. The CDR3, as DNA: TGTGCCAGCAGCCCCCTCCAGGGAAACTATGGCTACACCTTC.

This clonotype occurred many times. This sequence joins TRBV23-1 and TRBJ2-5; D is ambiguous. TRBV23-1 is an ORF for which the function is uncertain. The CDR3 contains 12 residues. Trimming removed 4 bases at V and 3 bases at J, with 6 bases between. The CDR3 is CASSLVEETQYF. In nucleotides, the CDR3 is TGCGCCAGCAGTCTGGTTGAAGAGACCCAGTACTTC.